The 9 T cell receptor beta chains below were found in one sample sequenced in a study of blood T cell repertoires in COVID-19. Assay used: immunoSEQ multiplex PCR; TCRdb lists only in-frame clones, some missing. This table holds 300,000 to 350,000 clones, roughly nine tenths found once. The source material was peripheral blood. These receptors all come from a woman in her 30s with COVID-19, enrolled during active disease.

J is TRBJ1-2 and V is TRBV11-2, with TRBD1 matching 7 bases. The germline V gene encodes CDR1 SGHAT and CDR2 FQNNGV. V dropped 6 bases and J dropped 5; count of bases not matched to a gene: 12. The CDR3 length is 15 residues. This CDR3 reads CASRIPGQLSYGYTF. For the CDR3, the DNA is TGTGCCAGCAGGATACCGGGACAGCTTTCTTATGGCTACACCTTC.

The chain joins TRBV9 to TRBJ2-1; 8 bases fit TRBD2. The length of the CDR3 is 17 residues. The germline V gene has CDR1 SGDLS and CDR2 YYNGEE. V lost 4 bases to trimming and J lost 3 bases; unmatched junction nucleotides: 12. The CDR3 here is CASSPIGGRSIYNEQFF. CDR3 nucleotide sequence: TGTGCCAGCAGCCCCATCGGCGGGAGGTCCATCTACAATGAGCAGTTCTTC.

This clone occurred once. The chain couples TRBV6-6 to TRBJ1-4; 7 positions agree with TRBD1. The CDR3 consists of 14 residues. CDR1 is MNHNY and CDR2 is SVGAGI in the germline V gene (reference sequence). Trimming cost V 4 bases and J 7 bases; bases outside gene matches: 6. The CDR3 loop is CASSWGQLSEKLFF. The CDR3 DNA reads TGTGCCAGCAGTTGGGGACAGTTAAGTGAAAAACTGTTTTTT.

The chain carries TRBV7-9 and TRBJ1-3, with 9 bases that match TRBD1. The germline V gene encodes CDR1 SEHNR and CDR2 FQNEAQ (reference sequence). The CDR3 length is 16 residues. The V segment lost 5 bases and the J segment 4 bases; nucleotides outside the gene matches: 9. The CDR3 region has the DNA TGTGCCAGCAGCGTTACAGGGGGCGCATCCGGAAACACCATATATTTT. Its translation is CASSVTGGASGNTIYF.

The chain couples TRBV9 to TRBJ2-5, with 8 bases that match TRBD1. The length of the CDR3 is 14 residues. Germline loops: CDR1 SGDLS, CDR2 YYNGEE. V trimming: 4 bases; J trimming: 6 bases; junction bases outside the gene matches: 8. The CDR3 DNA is TGTGCCAGCAGCCCACAGGGGGTTCAGCAGACCCAGTACTTC. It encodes CASSPQGVQQTQYF.

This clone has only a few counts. Here the CDR3 reads CASSHPGLAGSEGSYNEQFF. Here the CDR3 DNA reads TGTGCCAGCAGCCATCCCGGACTAGCGGGTTCGGAGGGTTCATACAATGAGCAGTTCTTC. The gene calls are TRBV4-2 and TRBJ2-1; 11 bases agree with TRBD2. CDR1 and CDR2 from the germline V gene are LGHNA and YNFKEQ. Unmatched junction bases numbered 17, after V lost 3 bases and J lost 4 bases. The CDR3 covers 20 residues.

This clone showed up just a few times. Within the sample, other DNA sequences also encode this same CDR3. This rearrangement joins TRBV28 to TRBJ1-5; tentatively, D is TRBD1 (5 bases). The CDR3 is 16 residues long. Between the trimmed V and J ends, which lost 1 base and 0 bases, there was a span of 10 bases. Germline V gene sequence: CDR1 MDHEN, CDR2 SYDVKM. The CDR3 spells CASSLFKGLSNQPQHF. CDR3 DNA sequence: TGTGCCAGCAGTTTATTTAAGGGACTTAGCAATCAGCCCCAGCATTTT.

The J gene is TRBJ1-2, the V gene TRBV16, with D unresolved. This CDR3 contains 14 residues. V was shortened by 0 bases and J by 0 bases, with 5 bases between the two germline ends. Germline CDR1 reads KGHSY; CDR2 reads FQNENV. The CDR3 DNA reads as TGTGCCAGCAGCCAATCGTCGGCTAACTATGGCTACACCTTC. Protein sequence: CASSQSSANYGYTF.

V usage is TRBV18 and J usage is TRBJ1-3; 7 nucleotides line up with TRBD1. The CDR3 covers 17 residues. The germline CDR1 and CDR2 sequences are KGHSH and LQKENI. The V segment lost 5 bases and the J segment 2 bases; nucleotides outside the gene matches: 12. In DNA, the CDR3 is TGTGCCAGCTCAACAGGGGACGGAGAAAAGCCTGGAAACACCATATATTTT. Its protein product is CASSTGDGEKPGNTIYF.